This T cell receptor beta chain was identified during a study of blood T cell repertoires in COVID-19. Study as a whole: There were acute and convalescent COVID-19 samples, and they came from the United States, Italy and Spain. PBMCs, B-cell-depleted T cells, or T cells provided the cDNA or gDNA that made up the material.

Authors' data handling: How many nucleated cells were present was estimated from reference gene primer amplification. Profiled with immunoSEQ multiplex PCR; TCRdb holds only in-frame clones, not every one. The V and J calls and clone size were taken over from that table, and D and trimming were inferred from the DNA. The sample lists 90,000 to 120,000 clones, roughly nine tenths occurring once. The ends were cut back, 7 bases at V and 7 bases at J, with 16 bases in the middle. The CDR3 runs to 13 residues. The germline gives CDR1 SGHVS, CDR2 FQNEAQ. The specimen was peripheral blood. This receptor was obtained from a woman of 80 years or more with acute or convalescent COVID-19. The rearrangement joins TRBV7-8 to TRBJ1-2, with D perhaps TRBD1 (5 bases). The CDR3: CASTLRRDGGYTF. Here the CDR3 DNA reads TGTGCCAGCACTCTACGCAGGGATGGTGGCTACACCTTC.